Listed below are T cell receptor beta chains from one sample, sequenced in a study of CD8+ T cells in alopecia areata. Measured with immunoSEQ multiplex PCR; TCRdb has only the in-frame clones, and not every one. The sample has some 80,000 clones, about 71% seen once. The specimen was CD8+ T cells sorted from blood, collected at week 24, from a patient treated with tofacitinib. All receptors derive from a human donor with alopecia areata. The CDR3 runs from the conserved cysteine through the conserved F or W. The D gene is left open where the match is weak. Size is stated for part of the rows, as once, few or many counts, or as a class when the clone is expanded.

clone_size	d_call	j_call	v_call	cdr3_nt	cdr3_aa
few	NA	TRBJ2-7	TRBV30	TGTGCCTGGAGCCCTGGGGCAGCCTACGAGCAGTACTTC	CAWSPGAAYEQYF
NA	TRBD1	TRBJ1-2	TRBV5-1	TGCGCCAGCACTGACTCGGGACAGGGACCCTATGGCTACACCTTC	CASTDSGQGPYGYTF
NA	NA	TRBJ1-1	TRBV30	TGTGCCTGGAGCTTACAGGGCACCAACACTGAAGCTTTCTTT	CAWSLQGTNTEAFF
NA	NA	TRBJ1-1	TRBV25-1	TGTGCCAGCCGTCTGGCCGGGGCGCAAACTGAAGCTTTCTTT	CASRLAGAQTEAFF
few	NA	TRBJ1-1	TRBV19	TGTGCCAGTAGTATCCCCGGCAGGGAGGGGATTTTC	CASSIPGREGIF
NA	TRBD1	TRBJ1-2	TRBV15	TGTGCCACCAGCAGGGAACCGGGACAGGTTAACTATGGCTACACCTTC	CATSREPGQVNYGYTF
NA	NA	TRBJ1-1	TRBV13	TGTGCCAGCAGCCACAGGGTTCGGGGCACTGAAGCTTTCTTT	CASSHRVRGTEAFF
NA	TRBD2	TRBJ2-5	TRBV11-2	TGTGCCAGCAGCCACGGTGGTGGCGGGGGGCGTCCGGGGGCCCAGTACTTC	CASSHGGGGGRPGAQYF
few	NA	TRBJ2-3	TRBV5-8	TGTGCCAGCAGCCTTAATGTTGCGGAGGATACGCAGTATTTT	CASSLNVAEDTQYF
once	NA	TRBJ2-2	TRBV27	TGTGCCACCAAACAGGGGACTACGAACACCGGGGAGCTGTTTTTT	CATKQGTTNTGELFF
NA	NA	TRBJ1-2	TRBV25-1	TGTGCCAGCAGTCAACAGGGCTACTACTATGGCTACACCTTC	CASSQQGYYYGYTF
NA	TRBD1	TRBJ2-1	TRBV4-1	TGCGCCAGCAGCCTGGGACAGCAGCTCAATGAGCAGTTCTTC	CASSLGQQLNEQFF